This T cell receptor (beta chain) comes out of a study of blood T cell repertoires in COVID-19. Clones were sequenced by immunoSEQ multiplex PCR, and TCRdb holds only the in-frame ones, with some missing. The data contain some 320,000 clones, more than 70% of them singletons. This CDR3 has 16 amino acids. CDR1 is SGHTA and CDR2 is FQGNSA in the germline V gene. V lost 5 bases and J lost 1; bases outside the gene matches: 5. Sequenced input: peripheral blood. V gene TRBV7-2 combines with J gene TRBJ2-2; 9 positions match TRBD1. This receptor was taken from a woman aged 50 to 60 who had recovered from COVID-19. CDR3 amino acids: CASSVTGGWNTGELFF. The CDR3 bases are TGTGCCAGCAGCGTAACAGGGGGCTGGAACACCGGGGAGCTGTTTTTT.